This T cell receptor beta chain was observed in a study of response to subunit inactivated influenza vaccine. TCRdb used MiXCR to reprocess the RT-PCR reads, holding one entry per CDR3 protein. Of 600,000 to 850,000 distinct CDR3 sequences in the sample, about 14% were seen once. Study results and limitations: New T cells are recruited in small numbers by each seasonal influenza vaccination, according to the authors' suggestion.

This clonotype was observed a handful of times. Antigen unknown. V gave up 5 bases and J gave up 4 bases, with 22 bases separating them. Looked up from germline, CDR1 is DFQATT and CDR2 is SNEGSKA (reference sequence). This CDR3 contains 16 residues. The TCR comes from a man between 50 and 59 years old who received an inactivated influenza vaccine. The source was PBMCs from blood, collected less than 15 days before vaccination. The rearrangement links TRBV20-1 to TRBJ2-3; tentative D call: TRBD2 (5 bases). Here the CDR3 reads CSAATRTSIEADTQYF. CDR3 nucleotides: TGCAGTGCTGCGACCCGGACTTCTATTGAGGCAGATACGCAGTATTTT.